This entry lists 19 T cell receptor beta chains sequenced from one sample in a study of control samples from healthy donors and cancer patients. Profiled with immunoSEQ multiplex PCR; TCRdb holds only in-frame clones, not every one. The table records about 140,000 clones, 75% to 95% of them present only once. The specimen sequenced was blood. Receptors originate from a man younger than 35 in good health.

This clone was recorded only once. This rearrangement joins TRBV3-1 (or the pseudogene TRBV3-2) to TRBJ2-1, with a possible D match to TRBD2 (5 bases). V was cut by 4 bases and J by 8 bases, with 15 bases left in between. The germline gives CDR1 LGHDT, CDR2 YNNKEL (reference sequence). CDR3 size: 14 residues. CDR3 DNA sequence: TGTGCCAGCAGCCGACCAGAAACCGGGGATGAGCAGTTCTTC. The encoded protein is CASSRPETGDEQFF.

The chain joins TRBV5-1 to TRBJ1-2; possible D gene TRBD1, 5 bases. With 0 bases removed from V and 2 bases from J, the gap between germline ends came to 5 bases. This CDR3 has 13 amino acids. Germline V gene lookup returns CDR1 SGHRS and CDR2 YFSETQ. The CDR3 spells CASSLDRNYGYTF. As DNA, the CDR3 is TGCGCCAGCAGCTTGGACAGGAACTATGGCTACACCTTC.

This rearrangement joins TRBV19 to TRBJ2-1; 7 nucleotides line up with TRBD1. The CDR3 contains 16 residues. The trim removed 5 bases at V and 4 bases at J, leaving 11 bases unmatched. Germline loops: CDR1 LNHDA, CDR2 SQIVND (reference sequence). CDR3 DNA: TGTGCCAGTAGTCCAACAGGGGATTTGTCTTACAATGAGCAGTTCTTC. Translation gives CASSPTGDLSYNEQFF.

The chain recombines TRBV7-2 with TRBJ2-3; possibly TRBD1 for D (5 bases). Germline V lookup: CDR1 SGHTA, CDR2 FQGNSA. Between the trimmed V and J ends, which lost 5 bases and 3 bases, there was a span of 9 bases. The CDR3 spans 13 residues. In DNA, the CDR3 is TGTGCCAGCAGCCCCCGACAGACAGATACGCAGTATTTT. It codes for CASSPRQTDTQYF.

The V call is TRBV4-2, the J call TRBJ1-5; D not certain. With 1 base removed from V and 2 bases from J, the gap between germline ends came to 9 bases. Germline values: CDR1 LGHNA, CDR2 YNFKEQ. This CDR3 contains 15 residues. CDR3 residues: CASSQGTQGNQPQHF. The DNA for the CDR3 is TGTGCCAGCAGCCAAGGCACGCAGGGCAATCAGCCCCAGCATTTT.

This chain uses TRBV5-1 with TRBJ2-6; D is undetermined. Trimming removed 0 bases at V and 0 bases at J, with 7 bases between. The CDR3 extends over 16 amino acids. CDR1 is SGHRS, CDR2 YFSETQ, per germline. The CDR3 nucleotides read TGCGCCAGCAGCTTGGCCCTGAACTCTGGGGCCAACGTCCTGACTTTC. Protein: CASSLALNSGANVLTF.

A few counts support this clone. The J gene is TRBJ2-7, the V gene TRBV19; D might be TRBD1 or TRBD2, each matching 6 bases. Germline V gene data show CDR1 as LNHDA and CDR2 as SQIVND (reference sequence). Trimming removed 3 bases from V and 2 bases from J, with 11 bases in between. The CDR3 extends over 14 amino acids. CDR3 sequence (DNA): TGTGCCAGTAGTATGGTAGGGGGGACCTACGAGCAGTACTTC. This encodes CASSMVGGTYEQYF.

The rearrangement links TRBV7-9 to TRBJ1-4; tentative D call: TRBD1 (6 bases). V lost 1 base and J 6 bases, leaving 15 bases between the germline ends. The CDR3 totals 16 residues. Germline-derived CDR1 and CDR2 are SEHNR and FQNEAQ (reference sequence). The CDR3 nucleotides read TGTGCCAGCAGCTTAGGTGCCAGGGGCCAAGATGAAAAACTGTTTTTT. Its protein is CASSLGARGQDEKLFF.

Here the CDR3 reads CASSPGTGNAWPQHF. The DNA of the CDR3 is TGTGCCAGTAGCCCCGGGACAGGAAACGCGTGGCCCCAGCATTTT. The genes are TRBV19 and TRBJ1-5, with 8 bases aligning to TRBD1. The V segment lost 6 bases and the J segment 9 bases; nucleotides outside the gene matches: 13. CDR1 is LNHDA, CDR2 SQIVND, per germline (reference sequence). CDR3 size: 15 residues.

The chain is built from TRBV23-1 and TRBJ1-6; the D gene is possibly TRBD1 (6 bases). TRBV23-1 is annotated as an ORF whose role is uncertain. There are 17 residues in the CDR3. Between the trimmed V and J ends, which lost 2 bases and 3 bases, there was a span of 14 bases. The CDR3 DNA is TGCGCCAGCAGTCAACTTGAGGACAGAATCTATAATTCACCCCTCCACTTT. Its protein product is CASSQLEDRIYNSPLHF.

The V gene is TRBV10-3, the J gene TRBJ2-7, with 10 bases matching TRBD2. V shed 5 bases and J 3 bases; nucleotides not matched to a gene: 4. Looked up from germline, CDR1 is ENHRY and CDR2 is SYGVKD. This CDR3 comprises 14 residues. CDR3 loop: CAISPGLAVYEQYF. The CDR3 DNA reads as TGTGCCATCAGTCCCGGACTAGCGGTCTACGAGCAGTACTTC.

The rearrangement links TRBV2 to TRBJ2-3, with 8 bases that match TRBD1. Losses at the gene ends were 5 bases for V and 0 bases for J; bases not matched to a gene: 4. The CDR3 sequence is 15 residues long. The V gene's germline CDR1 is SNHLY and CDR2 FYNNEI. CDR3 DNA sequence: TGTGCCAGCAGTTTCAGACAGGGGAGCACAGATACGCAGTATTTT. As protein: CASSFRQGSTDTQYF. Drawing the rest from reference TRBV2 and TRBJ2-3, the complete variable domain is EPEVTQTPSHQVTQMGQEVILRCVPISNHLYFYWYRQILGQKVEFLVSFYNNEISEKSEIFDDQFSVERPDGSNFTLKIRSTKLEDSAMYFCASSFRQGSTDTQYFGPGTRLTVL.

The V call is TRBV19, the J call TRBJ1-3, with D unresolved. The CDR3 has 13 residues. CDR1 and CDR2 from the germline V gene are LNHDA and SQIVND (reference sequence). Trimming removed 5 bases from V and 9 bases from J, with 14 bases in between. Written as DNA, the CDR3 is TGTGCCAGTAGTCCCGGACCAACGGGCACCATATATTTT. It encodes CASSPGPTGTIYF.

The chain links TRBV6-5 to TRBJ1-1, with 7 bases that match TRBD1. Germline CDR1 is MNHEY and CDR2 is SVGAGI. The CDR3 sequence is 15 residues long. Trimming at V came to 4 bases and at J to 6 bases, leaving 11 bases not matched to a gene. CDR3 nucleotides: TGTGCCAGCAGTTCATGGACAGGAGGAAGGGCTGAAGCTTTCTTT. Its protein is CASSSWTGGRAEAFF.

The chain uses TRBV18 and TRBJ2-2; possibly TRBD1 for D (6 bases). Germline loops: CDR1 KGHSH, CDR2 LQKENI. The V and J ends lost 3 bases and 0 bases respectively, with 11 bases between them. The CDR3 has 16 residues. CDR3 residues: CASSPGQGPNTGELFF. In DNA, the CDR3 is TGTGCCAGCTCACCTGGGCAGGGGCCGAACACCGGGGAGCTGTTTTTT. The variable domain in full, completed from reference TRBV18 and TRBJ2-2, reads NAGVMQNPRHLVRRRGQEARLRCSPMKGHSHVYWYRQLPEEGLKFMVYLQKENIIDESGMPKERFSAEFPKEGPSILRIQQVVRGDSAAYFCASSPGQGPNTGELFFGEGSRLTVL.

The genes are TRBV19 and TRBJ1-1; D perhaps matches TRBD1 (5 bases). The V gene lost 6 bases and the J gene lost 1 base, with 12 bases spanning the gap. From germline, CDR1 is LNHDA and CDR2 SQIVND (reference sequence). This CDR3 spans 14 amino acids. The CDR3 DNA reads as TGTGCCAGTAGATACCGGGACGGGAACACTGAAGCTTTCTTT. Its protein is CASRYRDGNTEAFF.

This clone was observed once. The chain has TRBV7-9 and TRBJ1-2, with unresolved D. This CDR3 contains 13 residues. V gave up 5 bases and J gave up 2 bases, with 9 bases separating them. The germline V gene encodes CDR1 SEHNR and CDR2 FQNEAQ (reference sequence). Here the CDR3 reads CASSRTANYGYTF. The CDR3 nucleotides read TGTGCCAGCAGCCGGACGGCAAACTATGGCTACACCTTC.

This clone was seen a single time. CDR3 DNA sequence: TGTGCCTCGACCGCCCTGGCGAACGAGCAGTACTTC. This translates into CASTALANEQYF. The chain combines TRBV2 with TRBJ2-7, with D unresolved. The germline CDR1 and CDR2 sequences are SNHLY and FYNNEI. The ends were cut back, 11 bases at V and 5 bases at J, with 16 bases in the middle. The CDR3 extends over 12 amino acids.

The V gene is TRBV7-2, the J gene TRBJ1-2; perhaps TRBD1 as D (6 bases). The CDR3 spans 17 residues. Germline-derived CDR1 and CDR2 are SGHTA and FQGNSA. Trimming took 6 bases from V and 1 from J, leaving 21 bases between them. CDR3 region: CASSSLRGAGDNYGYTF. For the CDR3, the DNA is TGTGCCAGCAGTTCCCTAAGAGGGGCAGGGGATAACTATGGCTACACCTTC.